A single TCR beta chain is shown here with its context. The antigen is undetermined. These data come from a study of T cell responses to AZD1222 COVID-19 vaccine. About the study: Whether given at about 4 or about 12 weeks, second doses were pooled. Whole-study findings and limits: A mostly white British donor set with more females was recruited, and clonal diversity was possibly underestimated. Across spike, vaccine-associated CD4 TCRs were found, dominant at 160-218 and 743-854.

Germline V gives CDR1 SGHTA, CDR2 FQGNSA. V lost 0 bases, J lost 2 bases, and 8 bases lay in between. This CDR3 spans 15 amino acids. This table comes from immunoSEQ multiplex PCR, and its TCRdb copy is limited to in-frame clones, with some not included. This table holds 150,000 or so clones, about nine tenths found once. The genes are TRBV7-2 and TRBJ2-1; tentative D call: TRBD2 (6 bases). The TCR was taken from an adult in good health. Sequences were derived from peripheral blood, sampled on day 0 of AZD1222 vaccination. The CDR3 DNA sequence: TGTGCCAGCAGCTTAGCTAGCGGTACCTACAATGAGCAGTTCTTC. Encoded protein: CASSLASGTYNEQFF. The full variable domain, its missing parts supplied by reference TRBV7-2 and TRBJ2-1, is GAGVSQSPSNKVTEKGKDVELRCDPISGHTALYWYRQSLGQGLEFLIYFQGNSAPDKSGLPSDRFSAERTGGSVSTLTIQRTQQEDSAVYLCASSLASGTYNEQFFGPGTRLTVL.